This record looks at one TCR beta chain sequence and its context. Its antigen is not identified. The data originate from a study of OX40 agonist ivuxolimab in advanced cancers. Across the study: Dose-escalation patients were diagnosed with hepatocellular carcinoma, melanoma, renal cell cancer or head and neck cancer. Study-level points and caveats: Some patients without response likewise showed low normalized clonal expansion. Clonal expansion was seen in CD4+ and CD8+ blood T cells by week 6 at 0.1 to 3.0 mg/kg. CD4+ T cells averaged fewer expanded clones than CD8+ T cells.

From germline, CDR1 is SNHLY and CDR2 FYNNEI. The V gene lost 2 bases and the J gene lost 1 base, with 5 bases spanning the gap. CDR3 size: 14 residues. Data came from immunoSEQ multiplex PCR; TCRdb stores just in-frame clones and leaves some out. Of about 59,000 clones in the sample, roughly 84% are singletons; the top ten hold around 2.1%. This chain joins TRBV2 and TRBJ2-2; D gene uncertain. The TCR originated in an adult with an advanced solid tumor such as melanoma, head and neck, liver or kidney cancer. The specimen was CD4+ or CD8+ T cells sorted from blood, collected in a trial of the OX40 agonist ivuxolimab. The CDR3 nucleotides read TGTGCCAGCAGTGAATCAGAGAACACCGGGGAGCTGTTTTTT. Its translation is CASSESENTGELFF. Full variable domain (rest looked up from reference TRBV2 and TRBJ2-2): EPEVTQTPSHQVTQMGQEVILRCVPISNHLYFYWYRQILGQKVEFLVSFYNNEISEKSEIFDDQFSVERPDGSNFTLKIRSTKLEDSAMYFCASSESENTGELFFGEGSRLTVL.